This passage covers 20 T cell receptor beta chains from one sample sequenced in a study of CD8 T cells in Susac syndrome. The RNA input was roughly 0.45 to 1 ug, and it was reverse transcribed with random hexamers. Via MiXCR, TCRdb re-called the immunoSEQ multiplex PCR reads, giving one row per CDR3 protein. The data contain 350,000 to 550,000 distinct CDR3 sequences, 85% of them singletons. Sequences were obtained from CD8+ T cells from PBMCs. The origin of the receptors is a human donor with multiple sclerosis.

The chain has TRBV5-1 and TRBJ2-7; 7 bases match TRBD1. After removal of 2 bases from V and 0 bases from J, the junction contained 5 bases not matched to a gene. The germline CDR1 and CDR2 sequences are SGHRS and YFSETQ. The CDR3 loop spans 15 amino acids. The DNA for the CDR3 is TGCGCCAGCAGCTTAGCCCGACAGGGCTCCTACGAGCAGTACTTC. It translates to CASSLARQGSYEQYF.

The chain's CDR3 is CASSFLGDGELFF. For the CDR3, the DNA is TGTGCCAGCAGCTTCCTGGGCGACGGGGAGCTGTTTTTT. The chain is built from TRBV5-6 and TRBJ2-2; D remains unclear. Germline loops: CDR1 SGHDT, CDR2 YYEEEE. The CDR3 runs to 13 residues. With 2 bases removed from V and 7 bases from J, the gap between germline ends came to 9 bases.

The chain carries TRBV6-5 and TRBJ1-2; D uncertain. The germline V gene encodes CDR1 MNHEY and CDR2 SVGAGI. Trimming took 2 bases from V and 2 from J, leaving 6 bases between them. The CDR3 consists of 13 residues. CDR3 protein: CASSYTENYGYTF. CDR3 coding DNA: TGTGCCAGCAGTTACACAGAGAACTATGGCTACACCTTC.

The V and J genes are TRBV10-1 and TRBJ2-2, with D unresolved. Germline CDR1 reads WNHNN; CDR2 reads SYGVQD (reference sequence). The CDR3 spans 12 residues. V lost 4 bases and J 7 bases, leaving 7 bases between the germline ends. CDR3 nucleotide sequence: TGCGCCAGCAGTGGGATAGGCGGGGAGCTGTTTTTT. Translating it yields CASSGIGGELFF.

The V call is TRBV7-9, the J call TRBJ1-2, with D tentatively TRBD1 (5 bases). V lost 4 bases and J 8 bases, leaving 8 bases between the germline ends. CDR1 is SEHNR, CDR2 FQNEAQ, per germline (reference sequence). This CDR3 comprises 11 residues. CDR3: CASSSDSGYTF. The CDR3 nucleotides read TGTGCCAGCAGCTCTGACAGCGGCTACACCTTC.

The J gene is TRBJ2-1, the V gene TRBV5-6; 10 positions agree with TRBD1. V was clipped by 1 base and J by 7 bases; unmatched bases: 14. Germline CDR1 SGHDT, CDR2 YYEEEE. The CDR3 consists of 18 residues. The CDR3: CASSLLAGDRGSFNEQFF. Here the CDR3 DNA reads TGTGCCAGCAGCTTGTTGGCGGGGGACAGGGGCTCGTTTAATGAGCAGTTCTTC. Supplemented by reference TRBV5-6 and TRBJ2-1, the full variable domain reads DAGVTQSPTHLIKTRGQQVTLRCSPKSGHDTVSWYQQALGQGPQFIFQYYEEEERQRGNFPDRFSGHQFPNYSSELNVNALLLGDSALYLCASSLLAGDRGSFNEQFFGPGTRLTVL.

V usage is TRBV20-1 and J usage is TRBJ1-1; D possibly corresponds to TRBD1 (5 bases). V was cut by 3 bases and J by 0 bases, with 20 bases left in between. The CDR3 length is 17 residues. The germline V gene encodes CDR1 DFQATT and CDR2 SNEGSKA (reference sequence). CDR3 loop: CSARRTTLWALNTEAFF. CDR3 bases: TGCAGTGCTAGGCGGACAACCCTATGGGCCCTGAACACTGAAGCTTTCTTT.

The chain combines TRBV27 with TRBJ2-7, with D possibly being TRBD1 (5 bases). Germline CDR1 reads MNHEY; CDR2 reads SMNVEV (reference sequence). The V end lost 0 bases, the J end lost 1 base, and 7 bases lay between the germline ends. The CDR3 runs to 14 residues. CDR3 residues: CASSLSTVSYEQYF. In DNA form, the CDR3 reads TGTGCCAGCAGTTTATCGACAGTATCCTACGAGCAGTACTTC.

The CDR3 DNA sequence: TGTGCCAGCAGCTTATGGACAGGCTCCTACAATGAGCAGTTCTTC. Translation: CASSLWTGSYNEQFF. The chain links TRBV5-5 to TRBJ2-1, with 7 bases that match TRBD1. This CDR3 contains 15 residues. The germline gives CDR1 SGHKS, CDR2 YYEKEE (reference sequence). V trimming: 2 bases; J trimming: 0 bases; junction bases outside the gene matches: 2.

The rearrangement joins TRBV27 to TRBJ1-1; D call uncertain. Germline V lookup: CDR1 MNHEY, CDR2 SMNVEV (reference sequence). The V end lost 4 bases, the J end lost 6 bases, and 9 bases lay between the germline ends. CDR3 size: 12 residues. The CDR3, as DNA: TGTGCCAGCAGTTCGGGCAGCTCTGAAGCTTTCTTT. Its translation: CASSSGSSEAFF.

The chain carries TRBV7-9 and TRBJ2-4, with D tentatively TRBD1 (6 bases). From germline, CDR1 is SEHNR and CDR2 FQNEAQ (reference sequence). Trimming took 2 bases from V and 7 from J, leaving 12 bases between them. The CDR3 consists of 14 residues. The DNA for the CDR3 is TGTGCCAGCAGCTTATGGGACACCGGGAACATTCAGTACTTC. Amino acid sequence: CASSLWDTGNIQYF.

CDR3 nucleotide sequence: TGTGCCGGCCGTAGCTCCTACAATGAGCAGTTCTTC. Translated: CAGRSSYNEQFF. The chain uses TRBV2 and TRBJ2-1; D not certain. Germline lookup yields CDR1 SNHLY and CDR2 FYNNEI. V shed 11 bases and J shed 0 bases, with 8 bases lying between them. The CDR3 is 12 amino acids.

The V and J genes are TRBV25-1 and TRBJ2-2; a weak D match, TRBD1 (5 bases). V lost 3 bases, J lost 0 bases, and 5 bases lay in between. CDR3 length equals 14 residues. Per the germline V gene, CDR1 is MGHDK and CDR2 is SYGVNS. In DNA form, the CDR3 reads TGTGCCAGCAGTGACAGGGCGAACACCGGGGAGCTGTTTTTT. Encoded protein: CASSDRANTGELFF.

The chain carries TRBV20-1 and TRBJ2-7; the D gene is possibly TRBD2 (5 bases). The length of the CDR3 is 18 residues. Trimming cost V 0 bases and J 2 bases, with 23 bases left between them. Germline CDR1 and CDR2: DFQATT and SNEGSKA (reference sequence). CDR3 in DNA: TGCAGTGCTAGAGATCGGGGAGCGGCAAAGAATCCACCCTACGAGCAGTACTTC. Amino acid sequence: CSARDRGAAKNPPYEQYF.

The V and J genes are TRBV7-9 and TRBJ2-1; 8 nucleotides align to TRBD1. Germline V gives CDR1 SEHNR, CDR2 FQNEAQ (reference sequence). The CDR3 totals 19 residues. V lost 2 bases, J lost 4 bases, and 16 bases stayed unmatched. CDR3 DNA sequence: TGTGCCAGCAGCTTACTACCCCCCCTTCGGGACAGGCCATACAATGAGCAGTTCTTC. It codes for CASSLLPPLRDRPYNEQFF.

The V call is TRBV12-3 or TRBV12-4, the J call TRBJ1-5; D is possibly TRBD1 (5 bases). This CDR3 has 15 residues. Trimming left V 6 bases short and J 5 bases short, with 17 bases between. CDR3 sequence (DNA): TGTGCCAGCAGGGGGAGGGCAGGGAAGGATCAGCCCCAGCATTTT. This sequence encodes CASRGRAGKDQPQHF.

The chain couples TRBV4-1 to TRBJ1-2; 11 bases are shared with TRBD1. V shed 0 bases and J 6 bases; nucleotides not matched to a gene: 3. The germline gives CDR1 MGHRA, CDR2 YSYEKL. The CDR3 has 15 amino acids. The CDR3 is CASSQDGTGGNGYTF. The CDR3 bases are TGCGCCAGCAGCCAAGATGGGACAGGGGGAAATGGCTACACCTTC.

The V gene is TRBV5-1, the J gene TRBJ2-7; no definite D call. Looked up from germline, CDR1 is SGHRS and CDR2 is YFSETQ. There are 13 residues in the CDR3. The V end lost 5 bases, the J end lost 7 bases, and 16 bases lay between the germline ends. The CDR3 DNA reads as TGCGCCAGCAGTCCATGGTCGCCGTGGGAGCAGTACTTC. This codes for CASSPWSPWEQYF.

A single count supports this clonotype. The V and J genes are TRBV19 and TRBJ1-5; 8 positions match TRBD1. Trimming at V came to 3 bases and at J to 0 bases, leaving 13 bases not matched to a gene. The CDR3 is made up of 19 amino acids. The germline gives CDR1 LNHDA, CDR2 SQIVND (reference sequence). CDR3 sequence: CASSIRGQANFYSNQPQHF. CDR3 nucleotides: TGTGCCAGTAGTATTAGGGGACAGGCGAATTTCTATAGCAATCAGCCCCAGCATTTT.

This clonotype was seen once. This chain links TRBV30 with TRBJ1-4; no reliable D call. CDR1 is GTSNPN, CDR2 SVGIG, per germline (reference sequence). Trimming shortened V by 0 bases and J by 8 bases, and 10 bases separated the two germline ends. The CDR3 extends over 13 amino acids. This CDR3 is CAWSVHVDEKLFF. Here the CDR3 DNA reads TGTGCCTGGAGTGTACATGTGGACGAAAAACTGTTTTTT. Based on the CDR3 plus reference TRBV30 and TRBJ1-4, the full variable domain is SQTIHQWPATLVQPVGSPLSLECTVEGTSNPNLYWYRQAAGRGLQLLFYSVGIGQISSEVPQNLSASRPQDRQFILSSKKLLLSDSGFYLCAWSVHVDEKLFFGSGTQLSVL.